These 12 T cell receptor beta chains came from one sample sequenced in a study of T-cell memory formation after mild COVID-19. MiXCR, run by TCRdb on the 5' RACE reads, gives a single entry per CDR3 protein. Found here are about 40,000 distinct CDR3 sequences, about 10% of them singletons; the top ten hold 25% to 30%. Sequenced sample: PBMCs or a T cell subset sorted from them (not recorded which). These receptors came from a man between 18 and 35 years old who had mild COVID-19 (a few samples of this study predate the infection). Cell type and time point are not known.

This clonotype was detected many times. The V gene is TRBV24-1, the J gene TRBJ2-1; 7 bases align to TRBD1. The V segment lost 5 bases and the J segment 9 bases; nucleotides outside the gene matches: 9. CDR1 is KGHDR, CDR2 SFDVKD, per germline. The CDR3 runs 14 residues. This CDR3 reads CATSATDRDSEQFF. The DNA for the CDR3 is TGTGCCACCAGTGCAACCGACAGGGACAGTGAGCAGTTCTTC.

The rearrangement uses TRBV19 and TRBJ2-1; 11 bases line up with TRBD2. After removal of 7 bases from V and 7 bases from J, the junction contained 12 bases not matched to a gene. The CDR3 loop spans 16 amino acids. Per germline, CDR1 LNHDA and CDR2 SQIVND (reference sequence). CDR3 region: CASKDQLAGESNEQFF. CDR3 in DNA: TGTGCCAGTAAGGACCAACTAGCGGGGGAAAGTAATGAGCAGTTCTTC. Combining the CDR3 with reference TRBV19 and TRBJ2-1 gives the whole variable domain DGGITQSPKYLFRKEGQNVTLSCEQNLNHDAMYWYRQDPGQGLRLIYYSQIVNDFQKGDIAEGYSVSREKKESFPLTVTSAQKNPTAFYLCASKDQLAGESNEQFFGPGTRLTVL.

This clonotype was observed at least ten times. The junction differs from germline at one of its ends, possibly a read error. The chain couples TRBV7-2 to TRBJ2-5; 7 positions agree with TRBD2. Looked up from germline, CDR1 is SGHTA and CDR2 is FQGNSA. This CDR3 region has 13 residues. The DNA of the CDR3 is TGTGCCAGCAGCCCAACCCAATCTAGCGGTCCCCACTTC. Translated: CASSPTQSSGPHF. The whole variable domain, filled in from reference TRBV7-2 and TRBJ2-5, reads GAGVSQSPSNKVTEKGKDVELRCDPISGHTALYWYRQSLGQGLEFLIYFQGNSAPDKSGLPSDRFSAERTGGSVSTLTIQRTQQEDSAVYLCASSPTQSSGPHFGPGTRLLVL.

The V and J genes are TRBV11-2 and TRBJ2-5; TRBD2 agrees at 12 bases. Germline loops: CDR1 SGHAT, CDR2 FQNNGV. V shed 5 bases, J shed 2 bases, and the junction held 3 bases outside the gene matches. The CDR3 covers 15 residues. The CDR3 DNA reads as TGTGCCAGCAGCCCGACTAGCGGGGGACAAGAGACCCAGTACTTC. Residues: CASSPTSGGQETQYF.

This clonotype showed up many times. The chain employs TRBV5-1 and TRBJ1-3; D is ambiguous. V dropped 4 bases and J dropped 1 base, with 6 bases sitting between them. CDR1 and CDR2 (germline): SGHRS, YFSETQ. The CDR3 length is 13 residues. The CDR3 DNA reads TGCGCCAGCAGCCCGGGTTCTGGAAACACCATATATTTT. It specifies CASSPGSGNTIYF.

This clonotype was counted at least ten times. V usage is TRBV6-2 or TRBV6-3 and J usage is TRBJ2-1; possibly TRBD1 for D (5 bases). Germline V gives CDR1 MNHEY, CDR2 SVGEGT. V lost 2 bases and J 11 bases, leaving 7 bases between the germline ends. The CDR3 totals 11 residues. The CDR3 bases are TGTGCCAGCAGTTACGACAGCAAGCAGTTCTTC. This gives the protein CASSYDSKQFF.

There are many counts of this clonotype. The rearrangement uses TRBV19 and TRBJ2-2, with 9 bases aligning to TRBD1. This CDR3 region has 16 residues. Germline lookup yields CDR1 LNHDA and CDR2 SQIVND (reference sequence). Germline trimming cut 4 bases from V and 6 bases from J; bases unmatched to any gene: 9. In DNA form, the CDR3 reads TGTGCCAGTAGTAGCCCCGACAGGGGGGACTCCGGGGAGCTGTTTTTT. It codes for CASSSPDRGDSGELFF.

At least ten counts were recorded for this clonotype. This chain joins TRBV29-1 and TRBJ1-2; D ambiguous. Between the trimmed V and J ends, which lost 4 bases and 6 bases, there was a span of 12 bases. The germline V gene encodes CDR1 SQVTM and CDR2 ANQGSEA. The CDR3 covers 12 residues. The CDR3 loop reads CSVASLRDGYTF. In nucleotides, the CDR3 is TGCAGCGTTGCTTCACTTAGGGATGGCTACACCTTC.

The sample holds many counts of this clonotype. The chain joins TRBV9 to TRBJ1-4; D is perhaps TRBD1 (6 bases). Germline loops: CDR1 SGDLS, CDR2 YYNGEE. This CDR3 has 15 amino acids. With 0 bases removed from V and 7 bases from J, the gap between germline ends came to 13 bases. Here the CDR3 reads CASSVEAGVGEKLFF. The CDR3 DNA is TGTGCCAGCAGCGTAGAGGCAGGGGTCGGTGAAAAACTGTTTTTT.

This clonotype showed up many times. The genes are TRBV4-2 and TRBJ1-4, with D possibly being TRBD1 (5 bases). Germline assignment: CDR1 LGHNA and CDR2 YNFKEQ. Trimming pared 0 bases from V and 3 bases from J, leaving 5 bases between. The CDR3 contains 14 residues. The CDR3 is CASSQETANEKLFF. The CDR3 bases are TGTGCCAGCAGCCAAGAGACAGCTAATGAAAAACTGTTTTTT.

This clonotype showed up just once. The genes are TRBV24-1 and TRBJ2-2; 9 positions agree with TRBD2. From germline, CDR1 is KGHDR and CDR2 SFDVKD. Losses at the gene ends were 3 bases for V and 4 bases for J; bases not matched to a gene: 8. This CDR3 has 17 amino acids. The CDR3 loop reads CATSDRGTSPGTGELFF. The CDR3 bases are TGTGCCACCAGTGATCGGGGGACTAGCCCAGGCACCGGGGAGCTGTTTTTT.

This clonotype was observed at least ten times. The chain links TRBV5-4 to TRBJ2-3; D is unresolved. The CDR3 is made up of 14 amino acids. Per the germline V gene, CDR1 is SGHNT and CDR2 is YYREEE (reference sequence). V was trimmed by 3 bases and J by 3 bases, leaving 11 bases between them. The CDR3 protein is CASSSGSSTDTQYF. The CDR3 coding sequence is TGTGCCAGCAGCTCGGGCTCCTCGACAGATACGCAGTATTTT. Variable domain in full (rest from reference TRBV5-4 and TRBJ2-3): ETGVTQSPTHLIKTRGQQVTLRCSSQSGHNTVSWYQQALGQGPQFIFQYYREEENGRGNFPPRFSGLQFPNYSSELNVNALELDDSALYLCASSSGSSTDTQYFGPGTRLTVL.